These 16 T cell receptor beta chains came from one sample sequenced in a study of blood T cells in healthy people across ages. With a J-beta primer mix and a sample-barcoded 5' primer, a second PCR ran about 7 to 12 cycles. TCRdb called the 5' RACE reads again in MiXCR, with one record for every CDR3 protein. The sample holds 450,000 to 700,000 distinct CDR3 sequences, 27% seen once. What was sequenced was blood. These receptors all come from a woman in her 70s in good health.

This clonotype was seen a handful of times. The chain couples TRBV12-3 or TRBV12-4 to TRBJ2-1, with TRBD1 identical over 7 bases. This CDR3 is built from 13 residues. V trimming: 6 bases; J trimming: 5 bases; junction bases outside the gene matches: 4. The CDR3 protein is CASRGGTDNEQFF. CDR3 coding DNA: TGTGCCAGCAGGGGTGGGACAGACAATGAGCAGTTCTTC.

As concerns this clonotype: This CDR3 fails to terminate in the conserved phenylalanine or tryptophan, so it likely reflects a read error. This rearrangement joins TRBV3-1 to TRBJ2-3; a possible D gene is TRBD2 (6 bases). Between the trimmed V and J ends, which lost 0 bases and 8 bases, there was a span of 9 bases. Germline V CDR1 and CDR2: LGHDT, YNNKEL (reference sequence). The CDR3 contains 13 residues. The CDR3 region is CASSQEVGGTQYL. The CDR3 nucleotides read TGTGCCAGCAGCCAAGAAGTCGGGGGTACGCAGTATCTT.

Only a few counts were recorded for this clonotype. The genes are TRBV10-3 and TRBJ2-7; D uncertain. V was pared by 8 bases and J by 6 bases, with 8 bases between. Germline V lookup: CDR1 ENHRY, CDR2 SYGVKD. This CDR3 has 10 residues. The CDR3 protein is CAIGQSEQYF. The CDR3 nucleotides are TGTGCCATCGGTCAATCCGAGCAGTACTTC.

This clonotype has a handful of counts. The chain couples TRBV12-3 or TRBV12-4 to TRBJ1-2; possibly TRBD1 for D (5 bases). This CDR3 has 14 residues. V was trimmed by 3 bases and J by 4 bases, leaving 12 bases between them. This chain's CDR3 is CASSLGGALYGYTF. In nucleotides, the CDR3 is TGTGCCAGCAGTTTGGGAGGGGCCCTCTATGGCTACACCTTC.

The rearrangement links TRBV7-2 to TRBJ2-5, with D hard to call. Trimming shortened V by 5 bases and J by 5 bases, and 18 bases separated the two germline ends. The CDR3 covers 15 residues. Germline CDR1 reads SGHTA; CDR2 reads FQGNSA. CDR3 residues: CASSHRLKESETQYF. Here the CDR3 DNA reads TGTGCCAGCAGCCACCGTTTAAAAGAATCGGAGACCCAGTACTTC.

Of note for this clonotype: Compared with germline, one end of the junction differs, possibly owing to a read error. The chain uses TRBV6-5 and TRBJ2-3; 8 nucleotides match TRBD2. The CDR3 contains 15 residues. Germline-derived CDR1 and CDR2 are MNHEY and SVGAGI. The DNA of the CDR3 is TGTGCCAGCAGTTCCGGGGGGGCCGGCGCAGATATGCAGTATTTT. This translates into CASSSGGAGADMQYF.

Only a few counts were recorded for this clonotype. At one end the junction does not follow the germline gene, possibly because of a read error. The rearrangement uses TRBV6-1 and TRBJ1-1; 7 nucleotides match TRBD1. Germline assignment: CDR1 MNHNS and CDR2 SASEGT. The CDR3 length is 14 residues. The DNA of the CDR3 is TGTGCCAGCAGCGACGGGGGACAGAACGCTGAAGCTTTCTTT. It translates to CASSDGGQNAEAFF.

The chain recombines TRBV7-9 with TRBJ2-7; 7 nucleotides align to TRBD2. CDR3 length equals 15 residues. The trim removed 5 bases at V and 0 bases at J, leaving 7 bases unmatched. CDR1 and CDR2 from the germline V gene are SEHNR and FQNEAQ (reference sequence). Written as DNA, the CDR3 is TGTGCCAGCAGCCTAGGGACTACGTTCTCCTACGAGCAGTACTTC. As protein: CASSLGTTFSYEQYF.

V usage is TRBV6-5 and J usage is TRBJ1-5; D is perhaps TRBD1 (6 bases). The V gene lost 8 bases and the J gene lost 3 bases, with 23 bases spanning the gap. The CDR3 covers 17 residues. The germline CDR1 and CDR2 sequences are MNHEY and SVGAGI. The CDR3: CASRWGQPRNYNQPQHF. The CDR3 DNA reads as TGTGCCAGCCGTTGGGGGCAGCCGAGAAACTACAATCAGCCCCAGCATTTT.

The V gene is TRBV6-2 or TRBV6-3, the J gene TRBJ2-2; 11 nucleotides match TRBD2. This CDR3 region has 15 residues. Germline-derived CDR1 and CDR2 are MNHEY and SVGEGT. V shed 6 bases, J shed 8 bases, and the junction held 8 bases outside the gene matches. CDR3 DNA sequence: TGTGCCAGCAGAACCCCGGGACTAGCGGCTGGGGAGCTGTTTTTT. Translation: CASRTPGLAAGELFF.

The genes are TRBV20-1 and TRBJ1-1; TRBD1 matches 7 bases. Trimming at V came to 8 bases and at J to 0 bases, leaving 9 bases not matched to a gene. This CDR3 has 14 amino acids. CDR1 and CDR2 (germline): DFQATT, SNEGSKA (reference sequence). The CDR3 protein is CSPIPGTVNTEAFF. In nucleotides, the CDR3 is TGCAGTCCGATTCCCGGGACAGTGAACACTGAAGCTTTCTTT.

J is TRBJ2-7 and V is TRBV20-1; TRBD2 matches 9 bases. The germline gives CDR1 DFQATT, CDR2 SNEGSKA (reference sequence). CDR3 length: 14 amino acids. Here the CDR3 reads CGARVASGTYEQYF. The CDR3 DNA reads TGCGGCGCTAGAGTGGCTAGCGGGACCTACGAGCAGTACTTC.

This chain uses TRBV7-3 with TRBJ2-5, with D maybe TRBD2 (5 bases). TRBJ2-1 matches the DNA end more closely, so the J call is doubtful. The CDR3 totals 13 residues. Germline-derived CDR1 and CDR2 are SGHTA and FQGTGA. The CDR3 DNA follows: TGTGCCAGCTCGCCTAGCCAACACAATGAGCAGTTCTTC. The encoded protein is CASSPSQHNEQFF.

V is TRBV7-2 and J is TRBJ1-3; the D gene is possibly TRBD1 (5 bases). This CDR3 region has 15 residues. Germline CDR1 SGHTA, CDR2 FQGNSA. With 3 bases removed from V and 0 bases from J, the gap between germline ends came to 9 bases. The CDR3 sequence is CASSFQGRSGNTIYF. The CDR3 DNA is TGTGCCAGCAGCTTCCAGGGTCGCTCTGGAAACACCATATATTTT. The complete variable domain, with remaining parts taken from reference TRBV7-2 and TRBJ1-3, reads GAGVSQSPSNKVTEKGKDVELRCDPISGHTALYWYRQSLGQGLEFLIYFQGNSAPDKSGLPSDRFSAERTGGSVSTLTIQRTQQEDSAVYLCASSFQGRSGNTIYFGEGSWLTVV.

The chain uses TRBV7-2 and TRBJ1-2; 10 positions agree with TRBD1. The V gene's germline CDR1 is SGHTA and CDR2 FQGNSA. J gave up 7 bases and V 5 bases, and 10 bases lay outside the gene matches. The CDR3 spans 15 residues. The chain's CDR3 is CASSLLTGGAAGYTF. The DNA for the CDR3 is TGTGCCAGCAGCCTATTGACAGGGGGCGCGGCTGGCTACACCTTC.

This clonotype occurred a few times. Here the CDR3 reads CASSLAPSQVHEQYF. CDR3 nucleotide sequence: TGTGCCAGCAGCTTAGCCCCTTCACAGGTTCACGAGCAGTACTTC. The rearrangement links TRBV7-6 to TRBJ2-7, with a tentative D call TRBD1 (5 bases). V was clipped by 0 bases and J by 5 bases, with 14 bases between them. This CDR3 has 15 residues. Germline CDR1 is SGHVS and CDR2 is FNYEAQ.